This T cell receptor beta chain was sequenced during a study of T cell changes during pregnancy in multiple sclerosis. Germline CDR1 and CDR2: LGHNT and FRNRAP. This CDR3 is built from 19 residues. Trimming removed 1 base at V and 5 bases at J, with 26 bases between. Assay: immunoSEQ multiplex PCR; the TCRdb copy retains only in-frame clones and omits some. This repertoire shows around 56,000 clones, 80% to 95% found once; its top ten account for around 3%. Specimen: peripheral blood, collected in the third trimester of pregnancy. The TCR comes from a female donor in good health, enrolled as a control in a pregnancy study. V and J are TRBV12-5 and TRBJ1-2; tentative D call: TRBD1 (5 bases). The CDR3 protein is CASGLARGGIRLRPYGYTF. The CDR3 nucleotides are TGTGCTAGTGGTTTGGCCCGCGGGGGGATACGTCTAAGACCTTATGGCTACACCTTC. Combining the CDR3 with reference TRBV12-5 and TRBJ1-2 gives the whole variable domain DARVTQTPRHKVTEMGQEVTMRCQPILGHNTVFWYRQTMMQGLELLAYFRNRAPLDDSGMPKDRFSAEMPDATLATLKIQPSEPRDSAVYFCASGLARGGIRLRPYGYTFGSGTRLTVV.